Described below is a single T cell receptor (beta chain) sequence and its context. Its cognate antigen is unknown. The entry originates in a study of graft-versus-host responses after intestinal transplantation. Trimming stripped 4 bases from V and 3 bases from J, with 17 bases between. The CDR3 sequence is 15 residues long. In germline, CDR1 is SGHDT, CDR2 YYEEEE. Profiling relied on immunoSEQ multiplex PCR, and the TCRdb table lists in-frame clones only, not all of them. The top ten hold around 5.8% of the sample, which has about 92,000 clones, around 90% seen once. Study-wide results and caveats: The study associated peak circulating GvH clone levels with early post-transplant HvG declines.

Sequences were derived from unstimulated CD8+ T cells sorted from spleen or lymph node cells, sampled before intestinal transplant. The V and J genes are TRBV5-6 and TRBJ2-7; D may be TRBD2 (5 bases). The clonotype was recovered from a human donor who received an intestinal transplant. The CDR3 nucleotides read TGTGCCAGCAGCCCCAAGGAGGATACCCTCTACGAGCAGTACTTC. It encodes CASSPKEDTLYEQYF.